The rows below give T cell receptor beta chains drawn from one sample of a study of identical twins. TCRdb analysed the 5' RACE reads with MiXCR anew, one entry per CDR3 protein. The table lists some 590,000 distinct CDR3 sequences, approximately 10% of them singletons. These data also formed part of another study, on yellow fever vaccine responses in identical twins.

Sequencing input: PBMCs. The receptors here all came from a woman younger than 30 in good health. CDR3s include the opening cysteine and the closing phenylalanine or tryptophan. The D gene is left open where the match is weak. Size is omitted from some rows. Given values are once, few, many or a class for expanded clones.

clone_size: many; d_call: .; j_call: TRBJ1-1; v_call: TRBV4-3; cdr3_nt: TGCGCCAGCAGCCAAGATCTCACAGACACTGAAGCTTTCTTT; cdr3_aa: CASSQDLTDTEAFF
clone_size: few; d_call: .; j_call: TRBJ2-3; v_call: TRBV2; cdr3_nt: TGTGCCAGCAGTGAAGATAAAGGACCGTCCCCAGATACGCAGTATTTT; cdr3_aa: CASSEDKGPSPDTQYF
clone_size: .; d_call: .; j_call: TRBJ2-1; v_call: TRBV27; cdr3_nt: TGTGCCAGCAGTTTATCGGCAAACAATGAGCAGTTCTTC; cdr3_aa: CASSLSANNEQFF
clone_size: few; d_call: .; j_call: TRBJ2-1; v_call: TRBV7-9; cdr3_nt: TGTGCCAGCAGCTCTGCAGTTGGGGTCTACAATGAGCAGTTCTTC; cdr3_aa: CASSSAVGVYNEQFF
clone_size: .; d_call: .; j_call: TRBJ2-2; v_call: TRBV18; cdr3_nt: TGTGCCAGCTCACCGTACCAGGGGGGAGTGGACACCGGGGAGCTGTTTTTT; cdr3_aa: CASSPYQGGVDTGELFF
clone_size: many; d_call: .; j_call: TRBJ2-2; v_call: TRBV5-1; cdr3_nt: TGCGCCAGCAGCTTGTCGATAAGCGCGAACACCGGGGAGCTGTTTTTT; cdr3_aa: CASSLSISANTGELFF
clone_size: few; d_call: .; j_call: TRBJ2-5; v_call: TRBV5-6; cdr3_nt: TGTGCCAGCAGCGTAAACTATTTACAAGAGACCCAGTACTTC; cdr3_aa: CASSVNYLQETQYF
clone_size: many; d_call: TRBD2; j_call: TRBJ2-3; v_call: TRBV6-4; cdr3_nt: TGTGCCAGCAGTGAAGGCGGGGGGGCTGGCGATACGCAGTATTTT; cdr3_aa: CASSEGGGAGDTQYF
clone_size: few; d_call: .; j_call: TRBJ2-3; v_call: TRBV7-2; cdr3_nt: TGTGCCAGCAGCTTAGTGGGGGGGCCCCCCACAGATACGCAGTATTTT; cdr3_aa: CASSLVGGPPTDTQYF
clone_size: .; d_call: TRBD2; j_call: TRBJ2-1; v_call: TRBV5-6; cdr3_nt: TGTGCCAGCAGCTTGGAGACTAGCGGGGTCCAGTTCTTC; cdr3_aa: CASSLETSGVQFF
clone_size: .; d_call: TRBD2; j_call: TRBJ2-1; v_call: TRBV2; cdr3_nt: TGTGCCAGCAGGCCAGCGGGAGTTTCCAATGAGCAGTTCTTC; cdr3_aa: CASRPAGVSNEQFF
clone_size: few; d_call: .; j_call: TRBJ1-1; v_call: TRBV5-1; cdr3_nt: TGCGCCAGCAGCCAGGACAGTTTGAACACTGAAGCTTTCTTT; cdr3_aa: CASSQDSLNTEAFF
clone_size: few; d_call: TRBD2; j_call: TRBJ2-3; v_call: TRBV7-3; cdr3_nt: TGTGCCAGCAGCCAAACGGGGGGGCCCACAGATACGCAGTATTTT; cdr3_aa: CASSQTGGPTDTQYF
clone_size: many; d_call: .; j_call: TRBJ2-7; v_call: TRBV14; cdr3_nt: TGTGCCAGCAGCCAAGTCGGGGACTACGAGCAGTACTTC; cdr3_aa: CASSQVGDYEQYF
clone_size: .; d_call: TRBD2; j_call: TRBJ2-7; v_call: TRBV9; cdr3_nt: TGTGCCAGCAGCGTAGATGGGGCGGGAGTCTTATCCGAGCAGTACTTC; cdr3_aa: CASSVDGAGVLSEQYF
clone_size: .; d_call: .; j_call: TRBJ2-5; v_call: TRBV7-9; cdr3_nt: TGTGCCAGCAGCCCCCCGGCCAGGGATAGGGAGACCCAGTACTTC; cdr3_aa: CASSPPARDRETQYF
clone_size: .; d_call: TRBD2; j_call: TRBJ2-5; v_call: TRBV10-3; cdr3_nt: TGTGCCATCAGTGCCCTTCCGGGAGGGGAACAAGAGACCCAGTACTTC; cdr3_aa: CAISALPGGEQETQYF
clone_size: .; d_call: .; j_call: TRBJ1-1; v_call: TRBV9; cdr3_nt: TGTGCCAGCAGCGGTACGGTAGCTGGGAACACTGAAGCTTTCTTT; cdr3_aa: CASSGTVAGNTEAFF
clone_size: .; d_call: TRBD1; j_call: TRBJ2-4; v_call: TRBV5-1; cdr3_nt: TGCGCCAGCAGCCCGGGACAGGTCTCCAAAAACATTCAGTACTTC; cdr3_aa: CASSPGQVSKNIQYF
clone_size: .; d_call: .; j_call: TRBJ2-5; v_call: TRBV5-1; cdr3_nt: TGCGCCAGCAGCTTGGATGGGTTCCAAGAGACCCAGTACTTC; cdr3_aa: CASSLDGFQETQYF
clone_size: many; d_call: .; j_call: TRBJ2-3; v_call: TRBV20-1; cdr3_nt: TGCAGTGCTATCCACCCGGCTCGCAACACAGATACGCAGTATTTT; cdr3_aa: CSAIHPARNTDTQYF
clone_size: .; d_call: TRBD1; j_call: TRBJ2-2; v_call: TRBV11-2; cdr3_nt: TGTGCCAGCAGCCCGCCGACAGGGGTAGCCGGGGAGCTGTTTTTT; cdr3_aa: CASSPPTGVAGELFF
clone_size: .; d_call: TRBD1; j_call: TRBJ2-3; v_call: TRBV29-1; cdr3_nt: TGCAGCTCAAAACAGGGGGGCACAGATACGCAGTATTTT; cdr3_aa: CSSKQGGTDTQYF
clone_size: .; d_call: .; j_call: TRBJ2-7; v_call: TRBV6-2/TRBV6-3; cdr3_nt: TGTGCCAGCAGTTACTCGGCTAGCGCCGCCTACGAGCAGTACTTC; cdr3_aa: CASSYSASAAYEQYF
clone_size: many; d_call: .; j_call: TRBJ2-1; v_call: TRBV4-3; cdr3_nt: TGCGCCAGCGGGAGCGGGCGCGTGGATGAGCAGTTCTTC; cdr3_aa: CASGSGRVDEQFF
clone_size: many; d_call: .; j_call: TRBJ1-6; v_call: TRBV5-1; cdr3_nt: TGCGCCAGCAGAGTACAGGGTCTGGAATCACCCCTCCACTTT; cdr3_aa: CASRVQGLESPLHF
clone_size: few; d_call: .; j_call: TRBJ1-5; v_call: TRBV20-1; cdr3_nt: TGCAGTGTATGGCCAAGAGACAGATATAGCAATCAGCCCCAGCATTTT; cdr3_aa: CSVWPRDRYSNQPQHF
clone_size: many; d_call: .; j_call: TRBJ1-2; v_call: TRBV11-2; cdr3_nt: TGTGCCAGCAGCTTAGCCCCTCTTGATTTTTATGGCTACACCTTC; cdr3_aa: CASSLAPLDFYGYTF
clone_size: few; d_call: TRBD1; j_call: TRBJ2-1; v_call: TRBV7-8; cdr3_nt: TGTGCCAGCAGCTCCCCCGAGACAGGGGCAAATGAGCAGTTCTTC; cdr3_aa: CASSSPETGANEQFF
clone_size: few; d_call: TRBD1; j_call: TRBJ2-7; v_call: TRBV10-2; cdr3_nt: TGCGCCAGCAGTCGAAAGGGACAGGGATCCTACGAGCAGTACTTC; cdr3_aa: CASSRKGQGSYEQYF
clone_size: .; d_call: .; j_call: TRBJ1-4; v_call: TRBV20-1; cdr3_nt: TGCAGTGCTAGAGATGAGGGGACAAATGAAAAACTGTTTTTT; cdr3_aa: CSARDEGTNEKLFF
clone_size: many; d_call: .; j_call: TRBJ1-1; v_call: TRBV10-3; cdr3_nt: TGTGCCATCAGTGAGCGGGACCTAATATGGGAAGCTTTCTTT; cdr3_aa: CAISERDLIWEAFF
clone_size: few; d_call: .; j_call: TRBJ2-7; v_call: TRBV3-1; cdr3_nt: TGTGCCAGCAGCCCGGACGTCCCCCTCTACGAGCAGTACTTC; cdr3_aa: CASSPDVPLYEQYF
clone_size: .; d_call: .; j_call: TRBJ1-4; v_call: TRBV4-3; cdr3_nt: TGCGCCAGCAGCCCTCGTGGTCAAGCTAATGAAAAACTGTTTTTT; cdr3_aa: CASSPRGQANEKLFF
clone_size: .; d_call: .; j_call: TRBJ2-7; v_call: TRBV12-3/TRBV12-4; cdr3_nt: TGTGCCAGCAGTCCCCCCCCACGCCTTACCCGCTCCTACGAGCAGTACTTC; cdr3_aa: CASSPPPRLTRSYEQYF